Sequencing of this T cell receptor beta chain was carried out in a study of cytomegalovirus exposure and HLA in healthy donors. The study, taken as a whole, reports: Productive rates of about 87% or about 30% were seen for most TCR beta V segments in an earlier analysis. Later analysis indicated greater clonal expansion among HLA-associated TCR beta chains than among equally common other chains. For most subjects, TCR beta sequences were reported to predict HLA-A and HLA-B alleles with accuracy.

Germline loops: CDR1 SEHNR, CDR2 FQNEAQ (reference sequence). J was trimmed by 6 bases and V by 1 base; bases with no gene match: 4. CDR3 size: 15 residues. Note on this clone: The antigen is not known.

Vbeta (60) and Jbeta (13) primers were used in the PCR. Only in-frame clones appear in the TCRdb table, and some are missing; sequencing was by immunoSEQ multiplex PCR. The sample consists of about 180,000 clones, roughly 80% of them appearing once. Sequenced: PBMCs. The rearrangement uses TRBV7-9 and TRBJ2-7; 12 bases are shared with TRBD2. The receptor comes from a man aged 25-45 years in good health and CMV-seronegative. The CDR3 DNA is TGTGCCAGCAGCTTAGGCTCTAGCGGGAGGGGCGAGCAGTACTTC. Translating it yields CASSLGSSGRGEQYF.